The following is a T cell receptor (beta chain) sequence with its context. Ten or more counts support this clonotype. There is no known antigen for this receptor. No much larger clone exists at a distance of one base, and base qualities are not known. Set within a cohort of healthcare workers in London, UK, this nested case-control study involved weekly PCR testing of nasopharyngeal swabs along with blood sampling. Healthcare workers were recruited during the week of the UK lockdown, between 23 and 31 March 2020, and followed weekly for up to roughly 15 weeks. This entry is derived from a study of early T cells in non-severe SARS-CoV-2 infection (dated by TCRdb to the early 2020s). Study-wide context: TCR sequencing used bulk RNA from unsorted whole blood, so alpha and beta chains could not be paired.

The cysteine opens and the phenylalanine closes a CDR3 of 15 amino acids. The kept DNA is CDR3 alone, 45 bases in frame from the first base. Trimming removed 5 bases from V and 2 bases from J; the gene matches leave 9 bases unexplained. What the study reported, not specific to this receptor: VDJdb matching was skewed toward anti-spike CD8 responses and likely underestimated virus-specific expansions, missing private and CD4 specificities.

The library was obtained by 5' RACE. The instrument was a NextSeq 500. To correct for sequencing error and PCR bias, the TCR library protocol tagged individual cDNA molecules with unique molecular identifiers. Both TCR alpha and beta chains were sequenced, and tight co-correlation was observed between alpha and beta sequence abundances in each sample. For the original study's pipeline: V gene, J gene and CDR3 annotation of TCR sequences was performed with Decombinator V4. TCRs were defined as expanded if a significant change between any two time points was detected under a Poisson model with p below 0.0001. Abundances of TCRs were expressed as counts per million after normalisation to the total number of TCRs sequenced in each sample. MAIT TCRs were defined by TRAV1-2 paired with TRAJ12, TRAJ20 or TRAJ33, and iNKT TCRs by TRAV10 paired with TRAJ18. VDJdb, accessed 1 November 2021, was searched for CMV, EBV and SARS-CoV-2 annotated TCRs, with TCRs annotated for multiple antigens excluded. The public sequencing data were trimmed at Q25 with fastp and processed into clonotypes with MiXCR by TCRdb, which kept only in-frame beta chains. A single entry per CDR3 protein holds the most common genes and DNA from its merged rows. It is TCRdb's table, rather than the study itself, that gives the V and J calls and clone size. This sample has 85,000 to 90,000 distinct CDR3 sequences in its table, and less than 15% of those were observed once. The ten largest clonotypes hold around 5.8% of the sample.

The sample comprised whole blood. This TCR came from an adult who was a healthcare worker with PCR-confirmed SARS-CoV-2 infection or an uninfected control (not recorded which). The rearrangement joined TRBV12-3 or TRBV12-4 to TRBJ2-7; 7 bases in the junction line up with TRBD1. CDR3 loop: CASSIQRQGPYEQYF. DNA sequence: TGTGCCAGCAGTATACAACGACAGGGCCCCTACGAGCAGTACTTC.